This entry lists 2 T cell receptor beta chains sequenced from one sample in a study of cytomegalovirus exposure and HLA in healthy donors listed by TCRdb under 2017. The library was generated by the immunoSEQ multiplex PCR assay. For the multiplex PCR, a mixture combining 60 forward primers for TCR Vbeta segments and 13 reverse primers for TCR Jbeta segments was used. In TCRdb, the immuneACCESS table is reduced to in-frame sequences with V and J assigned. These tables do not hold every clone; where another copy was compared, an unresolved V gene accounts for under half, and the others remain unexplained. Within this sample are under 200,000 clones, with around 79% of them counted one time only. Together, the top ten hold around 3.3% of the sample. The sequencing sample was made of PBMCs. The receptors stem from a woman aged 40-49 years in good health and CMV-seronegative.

CDR3 loop: CASRDDGDTIYF. The CDR3 nucleotides are TGTGCCAGCAGAGACGACGGGGACACCATATATTTT. This chain uses TRBV6-1 with TRBJ1-3, with D hard to call. The CDR3 is made up of 12 amino acids. V lost 6 bases and J 8 bases, leaving 11 bases between the germline ends. Germline CDR1 and CDR2: MNHNS and SASEGT.

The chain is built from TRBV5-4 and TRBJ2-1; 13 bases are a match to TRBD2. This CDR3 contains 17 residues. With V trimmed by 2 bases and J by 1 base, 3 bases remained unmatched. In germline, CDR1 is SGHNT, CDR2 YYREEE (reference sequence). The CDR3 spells CASSLRLAGGSYNEQFF. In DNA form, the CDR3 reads TGTGCCAGCAGCTTAAGACTAGCGGGGGGATCCTACAATGAGCAGTTCTTC.